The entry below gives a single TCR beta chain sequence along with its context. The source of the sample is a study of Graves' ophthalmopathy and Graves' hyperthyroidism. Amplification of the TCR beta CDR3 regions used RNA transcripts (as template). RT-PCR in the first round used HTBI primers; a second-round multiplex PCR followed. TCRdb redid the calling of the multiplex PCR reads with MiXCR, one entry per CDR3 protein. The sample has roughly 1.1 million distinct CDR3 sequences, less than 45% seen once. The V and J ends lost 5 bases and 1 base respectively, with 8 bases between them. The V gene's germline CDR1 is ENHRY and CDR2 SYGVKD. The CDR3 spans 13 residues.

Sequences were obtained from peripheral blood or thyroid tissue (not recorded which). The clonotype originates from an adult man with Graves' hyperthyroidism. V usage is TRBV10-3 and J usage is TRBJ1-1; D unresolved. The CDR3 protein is CAISKGKNTEAFF. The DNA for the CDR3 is TGTGCCATCAGTAAGGGTAAGAACACTGAAGCTTTCTTT.